The 27 T cell receptor beta chains below come from one sample, sequenced in a study of T-cell reconstitution after alpha-beta-depleted transplantation in children. Preparing the TCRbeta library involved the use of unique molecular identifiers. MiXCR, run by TCRdb on the PCR reads, gives a single entry per CDR3 protein. This repertoire shows under 250,000 distinct CDR3 sequences, around 25% found once; its top ten account for 4% to 5.5%. Material: PBMCs, mostly from graft donor cells, obtained 360 days after TCRalphabeta/CD19-depleted stem cell transplant. The receptor set was obtained from a female patient between 2 and 10 years old who had a stem cell transplant for congenital amegakaryocytic thrombocytopenia, so the T cells may come from the graft donor.

This clonotype occurred many times. The rearrangement joins TRBV12-3 or TRBV12-4 to TRBJ2-2, with D hard to call. V dropped 1 base and J dropped 4 bases, with 4 bases sitting between them. The CDR3 runs 13 residues. The DNA for the CDR3 is TGTGCCAGCAGTTTAGGACCCACCGGGGAGCTGTTTTTT. Translated: CASSLGPTGELFF.

This clonotype was seen a few times. The chain couples TRBV12-3 or TRBV12-4 to TRBJ1-2; tentatively, D is TRBD1 (6 bases). Trimming cost V 6 bases and J 8 bases, with 16 bases left between them. This CDR3 has 13 residues. The CDR3 coding sequence is TGTGCCAGCAGCCCGGACAGTCTCCGGGGCTACACCTTC. Translated: CASSPDSLRGYTF.

This clonotype was found a few times. V usage is TRBV7-9 and J usage is TRBJ2-1; the D is unclear. Per germline, CDR1 SEHNR and CDR2 FQNEAQ (reference sequence). Trimming left V 2 bases short and J 2 bases short, with 10 bases between. The CDR3 runs 15 residues. Written as DNA, the CDR3 is TGTGCCAGCAGCTTAAGACGGAATACCTACAATGAGCAGTTCTTC. Encoded protein: CASSLRRNTYNEQFF. Complete variable domain (other parts from reference TRBV7-9 and TRBJ2-1): DTGVSQNPRHKITKRGQNVTFRCDPISEHNRLYWYRQTLGQGPEFLTYFQNEAQLEKSRLLSDRFSAERPKGSFSTLEIQRTEQGDSAMYLCASSLRRNTYNEQFFGPGTRLTVL.

This rearrangement joins TRBV29-1 to TRBJ1-1; maybe TRBD1 (6 bases). The V end was cut by 7 bases, the J end by 3 bases, with 15 bases between. Per the germline V gene, CDR1 is SQVTM and CDR2 is ANQGSEA. This CDR3 region has 13 residues. The CDR3 loop is CSAYRAWDTEAFF. The CDR3 coding sequence is TGCAGCGCTTACAGGGCATGGGACACTGAAGCTTTCTTT.

V gene TRBV6-2 or TRBV6-3 combines with J gene TRBJ2-7; 8 nucleotides align to TRBD2. Trimming took 5 bases from V and 0 from J; bases not matched to a gene: 9. Germline V CDR1 and CDR2: MNHEY, SVGEGT. CDR3 size: 16 residues. CDR3 in amino acids: CASSRGGRRSSYEQYF. CDR3 in DNA: TGTGCCAGCAGTCGGGGGGGACGGAGGAGCTCCTACGAGCAGTACTTC.

The V call is TRBV28, the J call TRBJ1-5; no firm D call. Germline CDR1 is MDHEN and CDR2 is SYDVKM. The length of the CDR3 is 13 residues. V lost 9 bases, J lost 7 bases, and 16 bases lay in between. The CDR3 spells CASVVDYRQPQHF. The CDR3 coding sequence is TGTGCCAGTGTAGTAGATTATAGGCAGCCCCAGCATTTT.

This chain joins TRBV5-1 and TRBJ1-2; unclear D gene. V lost 1 base to trimming and J lost 8 bases, with 27 bases between them. Germline V lookup: CDR1 SGHRS, CDR2 YFSETQ. The CDR3 is 18 residues long. The CDR3, as DNA: TGCGCCAGCAGCTTGAAGGCGCCCCTGGTATCTGAGCTAAGGGGCTACACCTTC. Its protein product is CASSLKAPLVSELRGYTF.

The gene calls are TRBV4-3 and TRBJ1-2, with 10 bases matching TRBD1. The germline V gene has CDR1 LGHNA and CDR2 YSLEER. Trimming cost V 1 base and J 3 bases; bases outside gene matches: 2. The CDR3 runs 15 residues. This chain's CDR3 is CASSQGQGAHYGYTF. CDR3 coding DNA: TGCGCCAGCAGCCAAGGACAGGGGGCTCACTATGGCTACACCTTC.

This clonotype has a handful of counts. The rearrangement uses TRBV6-1 and TRBJ2-7; D possibly corresponds to TRBD1 (6 bases). The CDR3 totals 15 residues. Trimming pared 7 bases from V and 0 bases from J, leaving 16 bases between. Germline V gene lookup returns CDR1 MNHNS and CDR2 SASEGT. The CDR3 DNA sequence: TGTGCCAGCAAAGAAAGGGACAAGAGCTCCTACGAGCAGTACTTC. Protein sequence: CASKERDKSSYEQYF.

This sequence joins TRBV12-3 or TRBV12-4 and TRBJ2-7; D is perhaps TRBD1 (5 bases). Trimming took off 4 bases at V and 3 bases at J, with 13 bases between the two ends. The CDR3 spans 14 residues. As DNA, the CDR3 is TGTGCCAGCAGTTACGGTCCAGGGCGCTACGAGCAGTACTTC. Amino acids: CASSYGPGRYEQYF.

This chain links TRBV20-1 with TRBJ1-4, with D unclear. Trimming removed 0 bases from V and 7 bases from J, with 6 bases in between. The CDR3 is 12 residues long. Germline V gives CDR1 DFQATT, CDR2 SNEGSKA (reference sequence). The CDR3 loop reads CSAREWGEKLFF. The DNA of the CDR3 is TGCAGTGCTAGAGAGTGGGGTGAAAAACTGTTTTTT.

The chain uses TRBV12-3 or TRBV12-4 and TRBJ1-5; maybe TRBD1 (6 bases). The CDR3 consists of 16 residues. Trimming took 7 bases from V and 0 from J, leaving 16 bases between them. The CDR3 here is CASTLGAFHSNQPQHF. The CDR3 bases are TGTGCCAGCACCTTGGGGGCGTTCCATAGCAATCAGCCCCAGCATTTT.

The J gene is TRBJ1-5, the V gene TRBV10-3, with D hard to call. This CDR3 region has 14 residues. Germline CDR1 and CDR2: ENHRY and SYGVKD. Trimming removed 10 bases from V and 4 bases from J, with 17 bases in between. In DNA form, the CDR3 reads TGTGCCAGCGGGCCGAAACAAACTAATCAGCCCCAGCATTTT. Its protein product is CASGPKQTNQPQHF.

The V call is TRBV4-1, the J call TRBJ2-3; perhaps TRBD1 as D (5 bases). CDR3 length: 16 amino acids. Germline values: CDR1 MGHRA, CDR2 YSYEKL. V lost 5 bases and J 0 bases, leaving 15 bases between the germline ends. In nucleotides, the CDR3 is TGCGCCAGCAGCTTCAGGGCGATCACTAGCACAGATACGCAGTATTTT. Its translation: CASSFRAITSTDTQYF.

A few counts support this clonotype. This chain connects TRBV28 to TRBJ1-2, with D perhaps matching TRBD1 (5 bases). CDR1 is MDHEN and CDR2 is SYDVKM in the germline V gene. V lost 8 bases and J 6 bases, leaving 25 bases between the germline ends. This CDR3 region has 16 residues. CDR3 in amino acids: CASSITIGAPGDGYTF. As DNA, the CDR3 is TGTGCCAGCTCCATTACAATAGGGGCGCCTGGGGATGGCTACACCTTC.

This clonotype was seen only a few times. The chain joins TRBV5-1 to TRBJ2-2, with D tentatively TRBD1 or TRBD2 (6 bases each). The germline V and J ends were trimmed by 6 bases and 0 bases, with 9 bases remaining between them. Germline values: CDR1 SGHRS, CDR2 YFSETQ. The CDR3 has 14 amino acids. This chain's CDR3 is CASKGGPNTGELFF. The CDR3 DNA follows: TGCGCCAGCAAAGGGGGGCCGAACACCGGGGAGCTGTTTTTT.

The sample holds a few counts of this clonotype. The J gene is TRBJ2-7, the V gene TRBV7-2; D call uncertain. V lost 4 bases and J 4 bases, leaving 11 bases between the germline ends. CDR3 length: 13 residues. CDR1 is SGHTA, CDR2 FQGNSA, per germline. This CDR3 reads CASSSRDSYEQYF. Written as DNA, the CDR3 is TGTGCCAGCAGCTCGCGAGACTCTTACGAGCAGTACTTC.

This clonotype appeared a few times. The chain combines TRBV10-3 with TRBJ2-3; D gene unclear. V lost 6 bases and J lost 0, with 13 bases in between. Germline loops: CDR1 ENHRY, CDR2 SYGVKD. The CDR3 loop spans 15 amino acids. Here the CDR3 DNA reads TGTGCCATCAGCTCGGACCCTGATAGCACAGATACGCAGTATTTT. It yields the protein CAISSDPDSTDTQYF.

This chain links TRBV4-1 with TRBJ2-1; no clear D. Germline V lookup: CDR1 MGHRA, CDR2 YSYEKL. The CDR3 has 14 residues. V lost 4 bases to trimming and J lost 8 bases, with 15 bases between them. CDR3 DNA sequence: TGCGCCAGCAGCCGTTGGACCCCCCGAGATGAGCAGTTCTTC. This encodes CASSRWTPRDEQFF.

This clonotype has at least ten counts. This rearrangement joins TRBV12-3 or TRBV12-4 to TRBJ2-1; D is uncertain. Trimming removed 3 bases at V and 6 bases at J, with 9 bases between. The CDR3 contains 13 residues. CDR3 residues: CASSLGPANEQFF. In nucleotides, the CDR3 is TGTGCCAGCAGTTTGGGCCCGGCCAATGAGCAGTTCTTC.

V gene TRBV6-2 or TRBV6-3 combines with J gene TRBJ1-2, with D possibly matching TRBD1 (6 bases). CDR3 length: 16 amino acids. V lost 3 bases and J 5 bases, leaving 19 bases between the germline ends. CDR1 is MNHEY and CDR2 is SVGEGT in the germline V gene. CDR3 residues: CASSYAGALYDYGYTF. In DNA form, the CDR3 reads TGTGCCAGCAGTTATGCGGGGGCTCTGTACGATTATGGCTACACCTTC.

This clonotype was recorded only once. This chain uses TRBV4-3 with TRBJ1-1; D might be TRBD1 (5 bases). CDR3 length: 17 amino acids. With 0 bases removed from V and 4 bases from J, the gap between germline ends came to 18 bases. Germline CDR1 LGHNA, CDR2 YSLEER. CDR3 nucleotides: TGCGCCAGCAGCCAAGAGGGCAGGGCGGAGGTGGCCACTGAAGCTTTCTTT. Translated: CASSQEGRAEVATEAFF.

The chain carries TRBV20-1 and TRBJ2-1; D may be TRBD1 or TRBD2 (7 bases each). Per germline, CDR1 DFQATT and CDR2 SNEGSKA (reference sequence). The germline V and J ends were trimmed by 3 bases and 1 base, with 16 bases remaining between them. The CDR3 has 16 amino acids. CDR3 sequence reads: CSARPQGGWSYNEQFF. The CDR3 DNA sequence: TGCAGTGCTAGGCCTCAGGGGGGGTGGTCCTACAATGAGCAGTTCTTC.

There are many counts of this clonotype. The rearrangement uses TRBV12-3 or TRBV12-4 and TRBJ1-4, with a possible D match to TRBD1 (5 bases). This CDR3 is built from 15 residues. The V gene lost 5 bases and the J gene lost 7 bases, with 17 bases spanning the gap. The CDR3 nucleotides are TGTGCCAGCAGTAAATCACAGGATGGTGGTGAAAAACTGTTTTTT. Translated, it gives CASSKSQDGGEKLFF.

This clonotype occurred a few times. The chain employs TRBV7-9 and TRBJ2-1, with TRBD2 as a possible D gene (5 bases). CDR1 and CDR2 from the germline V gene are SEHNR and FQNEAQ (reference sequence). V gave up 5 bases and J gave up 8 bases, with 19 bases separating them. The CDR3 has 15 amino acids. The CDR3 coding sequence is TGTGCCAGCAGCCGACCGCTAGCCGAGGCTTATGAGCAGTTCTTC. It translates to CASSRPLAEAYEQFF.

In DNA form, the CDR3 reads TGTGCCAGCAATCTAGCGGGAGGCAGGGATACGCAGTATTTT. This gives the protein CASNLAGGRDTQYF. This rearrangement joins TRBV12-3 or TRBV12-4 to TRBJ2-3, with 11 nucleotides matching TRBD2. Trimming removed 7 bases from V and 6 bases from J; junction bases left unmatched: 6. The CDR3 sequence is 14 residues long.

The chain employs TRBV29-1 and TRBJ2-7; perhaps TRBD1 as D (6 bases). This CDR3 is 13 amino acids long. Per germline, CDR1 SQVTM and CDR2 ANQGSEA. V lost 4 bases and J lost 0, with 10 bases in between. The CDR3 DNA sequence: TGCAGCGTTGCGCAGGGGTTCTCCTACGAGCAGTACTTC. It codes for CSVAQGFSYEQYF.